Following are 29 T cell receptor beta chains from one sample sequenced in a study of cytomegalovirus exposure and HLA in healthy donors (dated by TCRdb to 2017 to 2019). The method behind the library was the immunoSEQ multiplex PCR assay. For the multiplex PCR, a mixture combining 60 forward primers for TCR Vbeta segments and 13 reverse primers for TCR Jbeta segments was used. This immuneACCESS table, as held by TCRdb, lists in-frame sequences with V and J called but not all clones. Of the missing ones, under half trace to an unresolved V gene in checked studies; the others have no known cause. Recorded for this sample are about 190,000 clones; approximately 82% of them occurred a single time. In total, the top ten clones hold 10% to 13% of the sample. Material: PBMCs. These receptors came from a woman between 45 and 65 years old in good health and CMV-seropositive.

The chain combines TRBV30 with TRBJ2-2; D might be TRBD1 (6 bases). Between the trimmed V and J ends, which lost 1 base and 7 bases, there was a span of 16 bases. CDR3 length: 15 amino acids. Germline CDR1 GTSNPN, CDR2 SVGIG (reference sequence). The chain's CDR3 is CAWSGGGQEVGELFF. The CDR3 DNA follows: TGTGCCTGGAGTGGAGGGGGACAAGAAGTCGGGGAGCTGTTTTTT. Supplemented by reference TRBV30 and TRBJ2-2, the full variable domain reads SQTIHQWPATLVQPVGSPLSLECTVEGTSNPNLYWYRQAAGRGLQLLFYSVGIGQISSEVPQNLSASRPQDRQFILSSKKLLLSDSGFYLCAWSGGGQEVGELFFGEGSRLTVL.

The rearrangement joins TRBV4-1 to TRBJ2-3, with 10 bases lining up with TRBD2. The CDR3 has 15 amino acids. CDR1 is MGHRA, CDR2 YSYEKL, per germline. Losses at the gene ends were 4 bases for V and 2 bases for J; bases not matched to a gene: 3. CDR3 loop: CASSLAGGPTDTQYF. CDR3 DNA: TGCGCCAGCAGCCTAGCGGGGGGCCCCACAGATACGCAGTATTTT.

The chain recombines TRBV9 with TRBJ2-7, with 8 nucleotides matching TRBD2. The CDR3 length is 16 residues. CDR1 SGDLS and CDR2 YYNGEE come from the germline V gene. Losses at the gene ends were 0 bases for V and 0 bases for J; bases not matched to a gene: 5. This CDR3 is CASSVDGLAYSYEQYF. DNA for the CDR3: TGTGCCAGCAGCGTAGACGGACTAGCCTACTCCTACGAGCAGTACTTC.

This chain links TRBV7-9 with TRBJ2-1, with TRBD2 matching 7 bases. V was clipped by 5 bases and J by 4 bases; unmatched bases: 8. Looked up from germline, CDR1 is SEHNR and CDR2 is FQNEAQ (reference sequence). This CDR3 spans 15 amino acids. The CDR3 spells CASSARGGRYNEQFF. The CDR3 bases are TGTGCCAGCAGCGCGAGGGGAGGGCGTTACAATGAGCAGTTCTTC.

The chain employs TRBV29-1 and TRBJ2-1, with TRBD2 matching 15 bases. Unmatched junction bases numbered 10, after V lost 6 bases and J lost 4 bases. The CDR3 is 17 residues long. Germline values: CDR1 SQVTM, CDR2 ANQGSEA. The CDR3 is CSVLGLAGGPEYNEQFF. In DNA form, the CDR3 reads TGCAGCGTCTTAGGACTAGCGGGGGGGCCGGAATACAATGAGCAGTTCTTC.

This chain links TRBV7-9 with TRBJ1-2; no clear D gene. Per germline, CDR1 SEHNR and CDR2 FQNEAQ (reference sequence). The V gene lost 5 bases and the J gene lost 1 base, with 11 bases spanning the gap. The CDR3 sequence is 14 residues long. CDR3 DNA: TGTGCCAGCAGCCTACAGACCGATAACTATGGCTACACCTTC. Translated: CASSLQTDNYGYTF.

The rearrangement uses TRBV11-3 and TRBJ2-3, with unresolved D. Germline assignment: CDR1 SGHNT and CDR2 YENEEA. The CDR3 has 13 residues. V was cut by 1 base and J by 4 bases, with 6 bases left in between. CDR3 region: CASSLGGSDTQYF. The CDR3 DNA sequence: TGTGCCAGCAGCTTAGGAGGATCAGATACGCAGTATTTT.

The rearrangement uses TRBV7-9 and TRBJ2-7, with D tentatively TRBD2 (7 bases). The CDR3 has 18 amino acids. Trimming left V 3 bases short and J 3 bases short, with 24 bases between. Germline V CDR1 and CDR2: SEHNR, FQNEAQ (reference sequence). The CDR3 here is CASSLWSLGRGRVYEQYF. CDR3 sequence (DNA): TGTGCCAGCAGCTTGTGGTCGTTGGGGAGGGGGAGGGTCTACGAGCAGTACTTC.

This sequence joins TRBV5-1 and TRBJ1-1; D unresolved. Between the trimmed V and J ends, which lost 4 bases and 10 bases, there was a span of 11 bases. Germline assignment: CDR1 SGHRS and CDR2 YFSETQ. This CDR3 contains 11 residues. CDR3: CASSDKKRAFF. The CDR3 DNA follows: TGCGCCAGCAGCGATAAGAAGCGAGCTTTCTTT.

CDR3 in amino acids: CASSLAGGHNEQFF. The DNA for the CDR3 is TGTGCCAGCAGCTTAGCGGGGGGACACAATGAGCAGTTCTTC. This sequence joins TRBV7-2 and TRBJ2-1; TRBD2 might be the D (6 bases). The CDR3 has 14 amino acids. V shed 0 bases and J shed 5 bases, with 8 bases lying between them. Germline loops: CDR1 SGHTA, CDR2 FQGNSA. Combining the CDR3 with reference TRBV7-2 and TRBJ2-1 gives the whole variable domain GAGVSQSPSNKVTEKGKDVELRCDPISGHTALYWYRQSLGQGLEFLIYFQGNSAPDKSGLPSDRFSAERTGGSVSTLTIQRTQQEDSAVYLCASSLAGGHNEQFFGPGTRLTVL.

The chain links TRBV27 to TRBJ2-7; no clear D gene. The V end lost 2 bases, the J end lost 4 bases, and 9 bases lay between the germline ends. Per the germline V gene, CDR1 is MNHEY and CDR2 is SMNVEV (reference sequence). The CDR3 covers 13 residues. CDR3 DNA sequence: TGTGCCAGCAGTTTACCCGACGGGTACGAGCAGTACTTC. Its translation: CASSLPDGYEQYF.

V and J are TRBV6-1 and TRBJ1-2; D remains unclear. Per the germline V gene, CDR1 is MNHNS and CDR2 is SASEGT. Trimming pared 1 base from V and 2 bases from J, leaving 11 bases between. This CDR3 comprises 15 residues. The CDR3 loop reads CASSEEPRGNYGYTF. In DNA, the CDR3 is TGTGCCAGCAGTGAAGAACCCAGAGGCAACTATGGCTACACCTTC.

The gene calls are TRBV19 and TRBJ1-1; D unresolved. V lost 3 bases, J lost 3 bases, and 14 bases lay in between. This CDR3 region has 15 residues. The germline V gene has CDR1 LNHDA and CDR2 SQIVND (reference sequence). In nucleotides, the CDR3 is TGTGCCAGTAGTATCTGGGTCGGGATGGACACTGAAGCTTTCTTT. It is translated as CASSIWVGMDTEAFF.

The chain couples TRBV4-3 to TRBJ2-6; TRBD1 matches at 7 bases. The CDR3 runs to 18 residues. Germline V CDR1 and CDR2: LGHNA, YSLEER. The V segment lost 3 bases and the J segment 0 bases; nucleotides outside the gene matches: 8. Here the CDR3 reads CASSHQTGDNSGANVLTF. The CDR3 coding sequence is TGCGCCAGCAGCCACCAAACAGGGGACAACTCTGGGGCCAACGTCCTGACTTTC.

The chain recombines TRBV28 with TRBJ2-2; D is possibly TRBD1 (5 bases). V shed 6 bases and J shed 0 bases, with 14 bases lying between them. The germline gives CDR1 MDHEN, CDR2 SYDVKM. This CDR3 is built from 16 residues. This chain's CDR3 is CASSLRQIANTGELFF. For the CDR3, the DNA is TGTGCCAGCAGCTTAAGACAGATCGCGAACACCGGGGAGCTGTTTTTT.

The V gene is TRBV7-3, the J gene TRBJ2-7; the match to TRBD1 covers 9 bases. CDR1 and CDR2 from the germline V gene are SGHTA and FQGTGA. V lost 5 bases, J lost 5 bases, and 4 bases stayed unmatched. This CDR3 is 13 amino acids long. CDR3 DNA: TGTGCCAGCAGCGGACAGGGGAGCCACGAGCAGTACTTC. The encoded protein is CASSGQGSHEQYF.

For this clone: Other DNA variants within this sample encode the same CDR3. V gene TRBV5-4 combines with J gene TRBJ1-2, with TRBD1 as a possible D gene (6 bases). V was cut by 4 bases and J by 9 bases, with 22 bases left in between. The CDR3 consists of 15 residues. Per germline, CDR1 SGHNT and CDR2 YYREEE (reference sequence). Here the CDR3 DNA reads TGTGCCAGCAGCAAACCCGGGGCAGGGGATGGAAGCTACACCTTC. Its protein is CASSKPGAGDGSYTF.

CDR3 sequence reads: CASSPRGRGGREQYF. In nucleotides, the CDR3 is TGTGCCAGCAGTCCGAGGGGGAGGGGGGGACGAGAGCAGTACTTC. This chain uses TRBV6-6 with TRBJ2-7, with a possible D match to TRBD2 (7 bases). Looked up from germline, CDR1 is MNHNY and CDR2 is SVGAGI (reference sequence). Between the trimmed V and J ends, which lost 5 bases and 7 bases, there was a span of 21 bases. The CDR3 runs to 15 residues.

The V call is TRBV9, the J call TRBJ2-3; D unresolved. Germline CDR1 is SGDLS and CDR2 is YYNGEE. Trimming removed 0 bases from V and 4 bases from J, with 12 bases in between. This CDR3 is built from 15 residues. CDR3: CASSVDIAGADTQYF. The CDR3 coding sequence is TGTGCCAGCAGCGTAGATATAGCCGGCGCAGATACGCAGTATTTT. The variable domain in full, completed from reference TRBV9 and TRBJ2-3, reads DSGVTQTPKHLITATGQRVTLRCSPRSGDLSVYWYQQSLDQGLQFLIQYYNGEERAKGNILERFSAQQFPDLHSELNLSSLELGDSALYFCASSVDIAGADTQYFGPGTRLTVL.

This clone has a single count. The J gene is TRBJ2-2, the V gene TRBV19; 11 positions agree with TRBD2. The V gene end was trimmed by 6 bases and the J gene end by 0 bases; junction bases not matched to a gene: 9. The CDR3 sequence is 18 residues long. Germline V gene lookup returns CDR1 LNHDA and CDR2 SQIVND (reference sequence). CDR3 loop: CASRPRLAGGTNTGELFF. In nucleotides, the CDR3 is TGTGCCAGTAGGCCGAGGCTAGCGGGGGGAACGAACACCGGGGAGCTGTTTTTT.

This clone was recorded only once. The chain uses TRBV9 and TRBJ1-1, with D tentatively TRBD1 (5 bases). V gave up 0 bases and J gave up 5 bases, with 11 bases separating them. CDR1 and CDR2 from the germline V gene are SGDLS and YYNGEE. CDR3 length: 14 residues. The CDR3 coding sequence is TGTGCCAGCAGCGTAGCGGGGGTTTCAACTGAAGCTTTCTTT. It specifies CASSVAGVSTEAFF.

The rearrangement uses TRBV11-2 and TRBJ1-1; the match to TRBD1 covers 7 bases. Germline-derived CDR1 and CDR2 are SGHAT and FQNNGV. This CDR3 contains 14 residues. V shed 3 bases and J 4 bases; nucleotides not matched to a gene: 5. In nucleotides, the CDR3 is TGTGCCAGCAGCTTCGGCAGGGGGACCACTGAAGCTTTCTTT. Translating it yields CASSFGRGTTEAFF.

The chain is built from TRBV7-2 and TRBJ1-1; no firm D call. The CDR3 has 14 amino acids. V was pared by 4 bases and J by 11 bases, with 20 bases between. The germline V gene has CDR1 SGHTA and CDR2 FQGNSA. CDR3 amino acids: CASSSPSPGVVAFF. CDR3 DNA sequence: TGTGCCAGCAGCTCACCCTCCCCCGGGGTGGTCGCTTTCTTT.

This clone was seen a few times. The junction shows a germline mismatch at one end, possibly a read error. The chain uses TRBV7-8 and TRBJ2-5; weak D call: TRBD2 (7 bases). The CDR3 is 18 residues long. Germline-derived CDR1 and CDR2 are SGHVS and FQNEAQ. CDR3 nucleotides: TGCGCCAGCAGCCAAGCCTTATCGGGGGGCGGCAGGGGAGAGACCCAGTACTTC. Amino acid sequence: CASSQALSGGGRGETQYF.

The chain combines TRBV27 with TRBJ2-7, with TRBD1 matching 7 bases. Germline V CDR1 and CDR2: MNHEY, SMNVEV (reference sequence). J lost 7 bases, V lost 0 bases, and 9 bases had no gene match. This CDR3 contains 15 residues. The CDR3 DNA sequence: TGTGCCAGCAGTTTATCCGGGGCAGGGGGTGGAGAGCAGTACTTC. Its translation: CASSLSGAGGGEQYF.

The chain has TRBV29-1 and TRBJ2-5; 8 bases line up with TRBD2. V shed 7 bases, J shed 4 bases, and the junction held 11 bases outside the gene matches. Germline V gene sequence: CDR1 SQVTM, CDR2 ANQGSEA. There are 14 residues in the CDR3. In DNA form, the CDR3 reads TGCAGCGCATCCGGGACTAGTTATCGAGAGACCCAGTACTTC. Translation gives CSASGTSYRETQYF.

The V and J genes are TRBV5-6 and TRBJ1-2; TRBD1 might be the D (6 bases). Germline V CDR1 and CDR2: SGHDT, YYEEEE. The CDR3 sequence is 16 residues long. V lost 3 bases to trimming and J lost 3 bases, with 18 bases between them. CDR3: CASSSRDIQNYYGYTF. CDR3 DNA: TGTGCCAGCAGCTCACGGGACATACAGAATTACTATGGCTACACCTTC.

This clone has a single count. This chain links TRBV14 with TRBJ2-7, with a possible D match to TRBD2 (5 bases). V lost 3 bases to trimming and J lost 7 bases, with 16 bases between them. Germline lookup yields CDR1 SGHDN and CDR2 FVKESK. There are 14 residues in the CDR3. Here the CDR3 reads CASSHLTGEREQYF. In DNA form, the CDR3 reads TGTGCCAGCAGCCACTTAACCGGGGAACGGGAGCAGTACTTC.

The chain joins TRBV19 to TRBJ2-3; no clear D gene. Germline CDR1 is LNHDA and CDR2 is SQIVND (reference sequence). Trimming took off 5 bases at V and 6 bases at J, with 15 bases between the two ends. The CDR3 is made up of 14 amino acids. This chain's CDR3 is CASSAGYYVDTQYF. CDR3 bases: TGTGCCAGTAGTGCTGGATACTATGTTGATACGCAGTATTTT.